This TCR beta chain was recovered during a study of blood T cells in healthy people across ages. Findings and caveats of the study: Across samples, TCR beta diversity tracked strongly with naive T cell percentage.

Trimming removed 5 bases from V and 3 bases from J, with 13 bases in between. The CDR3 loop spans 14 amino acids. Only one count was recorded for this clonotype. Its antigen is currently unknown. Healthy Caucasians from Russia aged about 6 to 100 served as donors. Together with a sample-barcoded 5' primer, a J-beta primer mix was included in a second PCR lasting roughly 6 to 12 cycles. In TCRdb, the 5' RACE reads were re-called with MiXCR into one record per CDR3 protein. The repertoire holds around 1,500,000 distinct CDR3 sequences, with 42% as singletons. The sequencing input was blood. The source is a woman aged 18-29 years in good health. This chain uses TRBV12-3 or TRBV12-4 with TRBJ1-1; unclear D gene. The CDR3 DNA is TGTGCCAGCAGTCCTCGGAGGGAGGACACTGAAGCTTTCTTT. Its protein is CASSPRREDTEAFF.